This T cell receptor beta chain is from a study of blood T cell repertoires in COVID-19. In the study overall: The origin of the acute and convalescent COVID-19 samples was the United States, Italy and Spain.

Per the original data handling: By means of reference gene primer amplification, nucleated cell counts were estimated. Sequenced by immunoSEQ multiplex PCR; TCRdb stores in-frame clones only, minus some. D and trimming come from the DNA, and the V and J calls and clone size come from that table. The table records roughly 350,000 clones, roughly nine tenths of them present only once. Participant reports of clinical history set cohort assignment. Per germline, CDR1 LGHNA and CDR2 YSLEER. V lost 1 base to trimming and J lost 5 bases, with 17 bases between them. This CDR3 spans 16 amino acids. The clonotype originates from a woman in her 30s who had recovered from COVID-19. The specimen was PBMCs or T cells enriched from blood (not recorded which). The V and J genes are TRBV4-3 and TRBJ2-5; maybe TRBD1 (6 bases). The CDR3 bases are TGCGCCAGCAGCCAAGGATCTATCAGCACAGGGGAGACCCAGTACTTC. Protein product: CASSQGSISTGETQYF.